This is a list of T cell receptor beta chains from one sample in a study of T cell changes during pregnancy in multiple sclerosis. Generated by immunoSEQ multiplex PCR, the TCRdb table keeps only in-frame clones and is missing some. The repertoire holds about 44,000 clones, with about 96% as singletons. This specimen consisted of peripheral blood, obtained in the second trimester of pregnancy. Every receptor here comes from a female donor with multiple sclerosis, enrolled in a pregnancy study. Both conserved end residues are part of each CDR3. Each record gives: clone size, CDR3 length, D gene, J gene, V gene, CDR3 DNA, CDR3 protein. A D gene is named only where the DNA matches it firmly. Size is omitted from some rows. Given values are once, few, many or a class for expanded clones.

size: NA
length: 16
D: TRBD2
J: TRBJ2-7
V: TRBV7-9
DNA: TGTGCCAGCAGCCCCGATAGCGGGCCCAGCTCCTACGAGCAGTACTTC
CDR3: CASSPDSGPSSYEQYF

size: NA
length: 19
D: TRBD2
J: TRBJ2-1
V: TRBV11-1
DNA: TGTGCCAGCACCTTAGGTCACGGACTAGCGGGAGGCGGTGGGAATGAGCAGTTCTTC
CDR3: CASTLGHGLAGGGGNEQFF

size: NA
length: 15
D: NA
J: TRBJ1-1
V: TRBV11-2
DNA: TGTGCCAGCAGCTTAGGGACATATGTGAACACTGAAGCTTTCTTT
CDR3: CASSLGTYVNTEAFF

size: NA
length: 15
D: NA
J: TRBJ1-2
V: TRBV4-1
DNA: TGCGCCAGCAGCCAAGATAGAGCACTCCGGAGTGGCTACACCTTC
CDR3: CASSQDRALRSGYTF

size: NA
length: 14
D: NA
J: TRBJ2-3
V: TRBV5-1
DNA: TGCGCCAGCAGCTACCTCGGAGGCACAGATACGCAGTATTTT
CDR3: CASSYLGGTDTQYF

size: NA
length: 15
D: NA
J: TRBJ2-2
V: TRBV7-9
DNA: TGTGCCAGCAGCTTATTTAGGAGGAACACCGGGGAGCTGTTTTTT
CDR3: CASSLFRRNTGELFF

size: NA
length: 13
D: NA
J: TRBJ2-7
V: TRBV28
DNA: TGTGCCAGCACCGGGAGTCAGAACTACGAGCAGTACTTC
CDR3: CASTGSQNYEQYF

size: NA
length: 12
D: NA
J: TRBJ1-1
V: TRBV18
DNA: TGTGCCAGCTCACCATACCGGGAGGAAGCTTTCTTT
CDR3: CASSPYREEAFF

size: NA
length: 14
D: TRBD2
J: TRBJ2-7
V: TRBV5-1
DNA: TGCGCCAGCAGCTTGACTAGCGGGGGCTACGAGCAGTACTTC
CDR3: CASSLTSGGYEQYF

size: NA
length: 15
D: NA
J: TRBJ2-7
V: TRBV2
DNA: TGTGCCAGCCGGGAGGGGACAGTCGCTTCCTACGAGCAGTACTTC
CDR3: CASREGTVASYEQYF

size: NA
length: 14
D: TRBD1
J: TRBJ2-7
V: TRBV27
DNA: TGTGCCAGCAGTTTACAGGGACAGACCTACGAGCAGTACTTC
CDR3: CASSLQGQTYEQYF

size: NA
length: 16
D: NA
J: TRBJ2-5
V: TRBV4-2
DNA: TGTGCCAGCAGCCAAGAGGCCGGCAGGGTCAAAGAGACCCAGTACTTC
CDR3: CASSQEAGRVKETQYF

size: NA
length: 14
D: NA
J: TRBJ2-7
V: TRBV28
DNA: TGTGCCAGCAGTTTATCGCTAGCAGACTACGAGCAGTACTTC
CDR3: CASSLSLADYEQYF

size: NA
length: 16
D: NA
J: TRBJ1-4
V: TRBV6-1
DNA: TGTGCCAGCAGTGAGGGTCGGGGAGTCGGTCGTGAAAAACTGTTTTTT
CDR3: CASSEGRGVGREKLFF

size: NA
length: 17
D: TRBD1
J: TRBJ2-1
V: TRBV7-8
DNA: TGTGCCAGCAGCAAAAGCCCGGGACAGGGGCTCCCGAATGAGCAGTTCTTC
CDR3: CASSKSPGQGLPNEQFF

size: NA
length: 17
D: TRBD1
J: TRBJ2-2
V: TRBV27
DNA: TGTGCCAGCAGTTTAAAACCACAGGGGGCAGGCACCGGGGAGCTGTTTTTT
CDR3: CASSLKPQGAGTGELFF

size: NA
length: 17
D: NA
J: TRBJ2-2
V: TRBV7-9
DNA: TGTGCCAGCAGCTTATCCAGGGGAAAGGCGAACACCGGGGAGCTGTTTTTT
CDR3: CASSLSRGKANTGELFF

size: NA
length: 17
D: NA
J: TRBJ2-5
V: TRBV7-2
DNA: TGTGCCAGCAGCTTTCAACCTTCGAGGGGGGGCTTGGAGACCCAGTACTTC
CDR3: CASSFQPSRGGLETQYF

size: NA
length: 15
D: TRBD1
J: TRBJ1-1
V: TRBV5-1
DNA: TGCGCCAGCAGGCTTTTAACAGGGGAAGGCACTGAAGCTTTCTTT
CDR3: CASRLLTGEGTEAFF

size: once
length: 13
D: NA
J: TRBJ2-5
V: TRBV5-1
DNA: TGCGCCAGCAGCCCGACAGCCCAAGAGACCCAGTACTTC
CDR3: CASSPTAQETQYF

size: NA
length: 18
D: NA
J: TRBJ2-1
V: TRBV27
DNA: TGTGCCAGCAGTCACTCGCCCGTAGGACTTAGAGGAAAGAATGAGCAGTTCTTC
CDR3: CASSHSPVGLRGKNEQFF

size: NA
length: 15
D: NA
J: TRBJ2-5
V: TRBV15
DNA: TGTGCCACCAGGTCGGCGCGCTTCGGGGGAGAGACCCAGTACTTC
CDR3: CATRSARFGGETQYF

size: NA
length: 14
D: NA
J: TRBJ1-1
V: TRBV5-1
DNA: TGCGCCAGCAGCTTGGGGCCGTTGAACACTGAAGCTTTCTTT
CDR3: CASSLGPLNTEAFF

size: few
length: 14
D: NA
J: TRBJ2-3
V: TRBV7-6
DNA: TGTGCCAGCAGCCGTCCAGGGGAACCAGATACGCAGTATTTT
CDR3: CASSRPGEPDTQYF

size: NA
length: 16
D: TRBD2
J: TRBJ2-3
V: TRBV7-8
DNA: TGTGCCAGCAGCTTACTACTAGCGACCGTAACAGATACGCAGTATTTT
CDR3: CASSLLLATVTDTQYF

size: NA
length: 12
D: NA
J: TRBJ1-4
V: TRBV2
DNA: TGTGCCAGCAGTCCGAACGGTGAAAAACTGTTTTTT
CDR3: CASSPNGEKLFF

size: few
length: 14
D: TRBD1
J: TRBJ2-5
V: TRBV5-1
DNA: TGCGCCAGCAGCTCGGGACAGGGCCAAGAGACCCAGTACTTC
CDR3: CASSSGQGQETQYF

size: NA
length: 15
D: TRBD1
J: TRBJ2-7
V: TRBV5-1
DNA: TGCGCCAGCAGCTCGCCGGGACAGGGGACCTACGAGCAGTACTTC
CDR3: CASSSPGQGTYEQYF

size: NA
length: 15
D: NA
J: TRBJ1-1
V: TRBV28
DNA: TGTGCCAGCATCATCGGGGGGGGGCTGAACACTGAAGCTTTCTTT
CDR3: CASIIGGGLNTEAFF

size: NA
length: 14
D: NA
J: TRBJ2-7
V: TRBV7-8
DNA: TGTGCCAGCAGCTTATTGGCTAAGGGGGTTGGGCAGTACTTC
CDR3: CASSLLAKGVGQYF

size: once
length: 15
D: TRBD1
J: TRBJ2-1
V: TRBV13
DNA: TGTGCCAGCAGCTCCAGGACAGGGGGGTTTGATGAGCAGTTCTTC
CDR3: CASSSRTGGFDEQFF

size: NA
length: 16
D: NA
J: TRBJ2-3
V: TRBV6-5
DNA: TGTGCCAGCAGTTACTCGCAATTCCCCGGAGCAGATACGCAGTATTTT
CDR3: CASSYSQFPGADTQYF

size: NA
length: 12
D: NA
J: TRBJ2-1
V: TRBV6-1
DNA: TGTGCCAGCAGGATAGCAGGGTACGAGCAGTTCTTC
CDR3: CASRIAGYEQFF

size: NA
length: 13
D: TRBD2
J: TRBJ2-1
V: TRBV29-1
DNA: TGCAGCGTTCGCCTAGCGGGACACAATGAGCAGTTCTTC
CDR3: CSVRLAGHNEQFF

size: NA
length: 17
D: TRBD2
J: TRBJ2-7
V: TRBV5-1
DNA: TGCGCCAGCAGCTTGGCACGGCTAGCGGGAGGTTCGTACGAGCAGTACTTC
CDR3: CASSLARLAGGSYEQYF

size: NA
length: 15
D: NA
J: TRBJ2-2
V: TRBV7-9
DNA: TGTGCCAGCAGCCGTACAAAGGGAGACACCGGGGAGCTGTTTTTT
CDR3: CASSRTKGDTGELFF

size: NA
length: 13
D: NA
J: TRBJ1-2
V: TRBV7-9
DNA: TGTGCCAGCAGCGAAAACAGGGTTTATGGCTACACCTTC
CDR3: CASSENRVYGYTF